This T cell receptor (beta chain) comes out of a study of cytomegalovirus exposure and HLA in healthy donors. PCR amplification relied on 60 Vbeta primers (plus 13 Jbeta primers). The method was immunoSEQ multiplex PCR; TCRdb's version includes in-frame clones alone and lacks a portion of them. The table lists about 160,000 clones, around 80% of them singletons. Study-level points and caveats: With later analysis, a missense DCLRE1C variant became linked to TCR beta V- and J-gene trimming. Among the most significant clusters, several appeared linked to common viral pathogens in a later analysis.

Regarding this clone: What it binds is unknown.

V was pared by 0 bases and J by 9 bases, with 12 bases of the junction left unmatched. Germline V gene sequence: CDR1 SGHNT, CDR2 YYREEE (reference sequence). The CDR3 spans 17 residues. The origin of this receptor is a woman aged 18-30 years in good health and CMV-seronegative. The sample comprised PBMCs. The chain uses TRBV5-4 and TRBJ2-1; TRBD2 matches 10 bases. CDR3 protein: CASSLASGSLGYVEQFF. In nucleotides, the CDR3 is TGTGCCAGCAGCTTGGCTAGCGGGAGTCTCGGCTACGTTGAGCAGTTCTTC.